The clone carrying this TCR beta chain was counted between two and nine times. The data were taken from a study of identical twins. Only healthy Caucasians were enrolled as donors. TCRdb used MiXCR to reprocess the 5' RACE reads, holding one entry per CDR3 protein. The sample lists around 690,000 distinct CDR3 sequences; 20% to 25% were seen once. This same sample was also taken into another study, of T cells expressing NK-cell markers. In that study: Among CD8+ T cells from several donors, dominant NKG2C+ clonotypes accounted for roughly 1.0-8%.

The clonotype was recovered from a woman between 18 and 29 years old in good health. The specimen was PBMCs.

CDR3: CATSDYRGTEQFF. For the CDR3, the DNA is TGTGCCACCAGTGATTACAGGGGTACTGAGCAGTTCTTC. The chain recombines TRBV24-1 with TRBJ2-1, with 7 nucleotides matching TRBD1. The V and J ends lost 2 bases and 9 bases, in that order; junction bases with no gene match: 3. Germline CDR1 and CDR2: KGHDR and SFDVKD. This CDR3 has 13 amino acids.